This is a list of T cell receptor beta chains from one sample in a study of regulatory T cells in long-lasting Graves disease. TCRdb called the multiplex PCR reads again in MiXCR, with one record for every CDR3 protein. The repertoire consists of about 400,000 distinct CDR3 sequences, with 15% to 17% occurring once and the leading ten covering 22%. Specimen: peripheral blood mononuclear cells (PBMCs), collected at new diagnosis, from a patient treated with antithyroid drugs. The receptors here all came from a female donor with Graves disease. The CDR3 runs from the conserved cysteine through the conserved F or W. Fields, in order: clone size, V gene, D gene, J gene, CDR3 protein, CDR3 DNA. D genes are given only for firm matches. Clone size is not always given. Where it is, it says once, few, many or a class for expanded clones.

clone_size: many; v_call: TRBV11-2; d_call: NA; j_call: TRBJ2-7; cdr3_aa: CASRTAGTYEQYF; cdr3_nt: TGTGCCAGCAGGACAGCGGGGACATACGAGCAGTACTTC
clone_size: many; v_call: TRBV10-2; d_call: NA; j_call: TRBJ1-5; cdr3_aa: CASTGGIYQPQHF; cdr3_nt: TGCGCCAGCACCGGCGGGATTTATCAGCCCCAGCATTTT
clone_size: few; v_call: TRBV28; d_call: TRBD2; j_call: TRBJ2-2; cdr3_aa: CASSLLAGQGGLAGGALHTGELFF; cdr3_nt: TGTGCCAGCAGTTTATTGGCCGGACAGGGTGGGCTAGCGGGAGGTGCCCTTCACACCGGGGAGCTGTTTTTT
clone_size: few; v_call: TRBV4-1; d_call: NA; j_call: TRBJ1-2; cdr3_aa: CASSQAPPGIWECTF; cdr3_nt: TGCGCCAGCAGCCAAGCCCCTCCGGGTATCTGGGAATGCACCTTC
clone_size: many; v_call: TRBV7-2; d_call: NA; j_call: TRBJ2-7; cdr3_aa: CASSLVSVILPQLQGRASYEQYF; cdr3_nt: TGTGCCAGCAGCTTAGTCTCGGTTATTCTCCCACAGCTACAGGGGAGGGCCTCCTACGAGCAGTACTTC
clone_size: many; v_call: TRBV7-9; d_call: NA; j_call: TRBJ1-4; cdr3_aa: CASSAGFPTNEKLFF; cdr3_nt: TGTGCCAGCAGTGCAGGGTTTCCAACTAATGAAAAACTGTTTTTT
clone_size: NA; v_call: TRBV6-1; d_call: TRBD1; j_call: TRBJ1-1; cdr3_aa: CASRTDRGPEGVNTEAFF; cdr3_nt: TGTGCCAGCAGAACCGACAGGGGACCAGAAGGTGTGAACACTGAAGCTTTCTTT
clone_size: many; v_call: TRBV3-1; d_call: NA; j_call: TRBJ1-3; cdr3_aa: CASSLPQAYSGNTIYF; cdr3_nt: TGTGCCAGCAGCCTACCCCAGGCTTACTCTGGAAACACCATATATTTT
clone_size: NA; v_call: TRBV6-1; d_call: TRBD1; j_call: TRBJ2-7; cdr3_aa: CASTRARDSYYEQYF; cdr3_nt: TGTGCCAGCACCCGCGCCCGGGACAGCTACTACGAGCAGTACTTC
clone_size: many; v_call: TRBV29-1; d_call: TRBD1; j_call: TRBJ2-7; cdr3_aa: CSGRDSLYEQYF; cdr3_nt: TGCAGCGGCCGGGACAGCCTCTACGAGCAGTACTTC
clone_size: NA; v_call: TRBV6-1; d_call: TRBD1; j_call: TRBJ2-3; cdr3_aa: CASSDPDRAGNIVTDTQYF; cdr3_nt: TGTGCCAGCAGTGACCCCGACAGGGCCGGTAACATTGTGACAGATACGCAATATTTT
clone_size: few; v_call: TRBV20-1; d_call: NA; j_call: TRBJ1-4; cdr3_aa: CSPQQAYNEKLFF; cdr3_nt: TGCAGTCCACAACAGGCCTATAATGAAAAACTGTTTTTT
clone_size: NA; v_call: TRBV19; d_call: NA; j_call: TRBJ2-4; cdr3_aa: CASSIYPGVSSQNIQYF; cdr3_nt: TGTGCCAGTAGTATCTACCCCGGGGTCTCTAGCCAAAACATTCAGTACTTC
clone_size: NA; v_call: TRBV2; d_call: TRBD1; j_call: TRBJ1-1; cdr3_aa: CASSAPGTGLDTEAFF; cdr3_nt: TGTGCCAGCAGTGCTCCCGGGACAGGGCTGGACACTGAAGCTTTCTTT
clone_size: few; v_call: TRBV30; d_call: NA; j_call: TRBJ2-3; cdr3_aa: CAWSGGGDTQYF; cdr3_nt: TGTGCCTGGAGTGGCGGTGGGGATACGCAGTATTTT
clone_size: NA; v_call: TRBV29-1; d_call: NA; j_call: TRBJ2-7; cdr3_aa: CSVEDGALYEQYF; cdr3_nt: TGCAGCGTTGAAGATGGAGCGCTCTACGAGCAGTACTTC
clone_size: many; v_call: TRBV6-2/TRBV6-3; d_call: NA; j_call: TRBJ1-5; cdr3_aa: CASSYLTEKGNQPQHF; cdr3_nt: TGTGCCAGCAGTTACCTTACAGAGAAGGGCAATCAGCCCCAGCATTTT
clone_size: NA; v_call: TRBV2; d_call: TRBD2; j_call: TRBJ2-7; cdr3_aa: CASSYGTSGRVRYF; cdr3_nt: TGTGCCAGCAGTTATGGGACTAGCGGGAGAGTGAGGTACTTC
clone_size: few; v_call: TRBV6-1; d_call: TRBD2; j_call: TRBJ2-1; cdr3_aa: CASRRTSGRGEQFF; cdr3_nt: TGTGCCAGCAGGAGGACTAGCGGGAGAGGGGAGCAGTTCTTC
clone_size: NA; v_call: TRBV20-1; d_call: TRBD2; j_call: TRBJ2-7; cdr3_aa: CSARRTSGRALYF; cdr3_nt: TGCAGTGCTAGGAGGACTAGCGGGAGGGCTCTGTACTTC
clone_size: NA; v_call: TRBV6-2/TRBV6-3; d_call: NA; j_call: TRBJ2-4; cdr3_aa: CASSSPKRFAQAKNIQYF; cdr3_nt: TGTGCCAGCAGTTCTCCTAAGCGGTTTGCTCAAGCCAAAAACATTCAGTACTTC
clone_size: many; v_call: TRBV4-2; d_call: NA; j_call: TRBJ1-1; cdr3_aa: CASSQVKRGEAFF; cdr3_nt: TGTGCCAGCAGCCAAGTTAAAAGGGGTGAAGCTTTCTTT
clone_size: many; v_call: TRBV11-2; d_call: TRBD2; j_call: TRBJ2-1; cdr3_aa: CASSFPGLAYNEQFF; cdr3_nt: TGTGCCAGCAGCTTTCCCGGACTAGCGTACAATGAGCAGTTCTTC
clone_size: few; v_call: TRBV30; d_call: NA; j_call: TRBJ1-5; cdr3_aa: CAWSLDSNQPQHF; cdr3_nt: TGTGCCTGGAGTCTGGATAGCAATCAGCCCCAGCATTTT
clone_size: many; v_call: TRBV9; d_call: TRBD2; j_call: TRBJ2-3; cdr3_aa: CASSVEGSGLAGDTFTDTQYF; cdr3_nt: TGTGCCAGCAGCGTAGAGGGAAGTGGACTAGCGGGAGATACGTTCACAGATACGCAGTATTTT
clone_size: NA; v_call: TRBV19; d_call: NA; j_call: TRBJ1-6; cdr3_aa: CASTLDGTSNSPLHF; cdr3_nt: TGTGCCAGTACCTTAGATGGCACTTCTAATTCACCCCTCCACTTT
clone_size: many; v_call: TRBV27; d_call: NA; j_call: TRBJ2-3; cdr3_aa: CASSTFTPGPDEADTQYF; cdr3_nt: TGTGCCAGCAGTACCTTTACCCCGGGACCAGACGAGGCAGATACGCAGTATTTT
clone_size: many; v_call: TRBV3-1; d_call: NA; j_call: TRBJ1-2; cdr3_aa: CASSPDSINYGYTF; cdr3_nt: TGTGCCAGCAGTCCCGACAGCATTAACTATGGCTACACCTTC
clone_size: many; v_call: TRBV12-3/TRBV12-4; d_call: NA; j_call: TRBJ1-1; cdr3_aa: CASSLIDGEAFF; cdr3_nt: TGTGCCAGCAGTTTGATCGATGGTGAAGCTTTCTTT
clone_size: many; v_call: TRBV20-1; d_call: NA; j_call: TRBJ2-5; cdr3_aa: CSARVGQETQYF; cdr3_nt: TGCAGTGCTAGAGTCGGTCAAGAGACCCAGTACTTC
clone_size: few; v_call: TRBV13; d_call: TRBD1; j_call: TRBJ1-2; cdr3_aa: CASSRGQGNLDGYTF; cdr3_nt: TGTGCCAGCTCACGAGGACAGGGAAATTTGGATGGCTACACCTTC
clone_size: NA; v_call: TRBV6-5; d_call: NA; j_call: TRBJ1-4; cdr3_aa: CASSSRWGKLFF; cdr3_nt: TGTGCCAGCAGTTCCAGGTGGGGAAAACTGTTTTTT
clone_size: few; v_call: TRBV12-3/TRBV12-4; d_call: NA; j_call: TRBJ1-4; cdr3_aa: CASSPDGCNEKLFF; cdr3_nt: TGTGCCAGCAGTCCCGACGGGTGTAATGAAAAACTGTTTTTT
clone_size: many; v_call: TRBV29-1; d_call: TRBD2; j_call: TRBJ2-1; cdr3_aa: CSVEGGSFGNEQFF; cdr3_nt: TGCAGCGTTGAAGGCGGGAGCTTCGGTAATGAGCAGTTCTTC
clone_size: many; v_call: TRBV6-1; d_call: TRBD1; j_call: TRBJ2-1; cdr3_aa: CASSADRENEQFF; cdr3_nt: TGTGCCAGCAGTGCTGACAGGGAAAATGAGCAGTTCTTC
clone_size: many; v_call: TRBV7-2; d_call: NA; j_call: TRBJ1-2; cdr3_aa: CDWFGQEDYGYTF; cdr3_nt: TGTGACTGGTTCGGGCAGGAGGACTATGGCTACACCTTC
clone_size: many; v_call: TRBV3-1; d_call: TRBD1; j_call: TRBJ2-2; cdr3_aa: CASSRQGAGTGELFF; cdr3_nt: TGTGCCAGCAGCCGACAGGGGGCAGGCACCGGGGAGCTGTTTTTT
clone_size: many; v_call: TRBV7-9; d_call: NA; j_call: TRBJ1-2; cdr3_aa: CASSLGRYGYTF; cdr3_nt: TGTGCCAGCAGCTTAGGGCGCTATGGCTACACCTTC
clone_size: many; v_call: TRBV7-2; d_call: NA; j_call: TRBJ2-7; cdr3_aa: CASSNSGLRYEQYF; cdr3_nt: TGTGCCAGCAGCAACTCGGGACTCCGCTACGAGCAGTACTTC
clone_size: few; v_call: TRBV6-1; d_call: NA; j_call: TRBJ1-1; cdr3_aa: CASSDGVHVEAFF; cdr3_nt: TGTGCCAGCAGCGACGGGGTACACGTCGAAGCTTTCTTT
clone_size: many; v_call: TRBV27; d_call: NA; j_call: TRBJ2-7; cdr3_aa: CASSFTDAYEQYF; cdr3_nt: TGTGCCAGCAGTTTTACGGACGCCTACGAGCAGTACTTC
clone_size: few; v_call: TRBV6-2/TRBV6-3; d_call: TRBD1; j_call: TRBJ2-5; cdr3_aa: CASSNRDRVQETQYF; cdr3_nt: TGTGCCAGCAGTAACCGGGACAGGGTGCAAGAGACCCAGTACTTC
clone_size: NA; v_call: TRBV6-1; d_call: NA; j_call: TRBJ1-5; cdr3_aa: CASTLLGRRNNSNQPQHF; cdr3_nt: TGTGCCAGCACCCTCCTTGGAAGGAGAAACAATAGCAATCAGCCCCAGCATTTT
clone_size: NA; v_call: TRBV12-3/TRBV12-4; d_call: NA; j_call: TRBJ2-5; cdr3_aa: CASRRGGGETQYF; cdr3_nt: TGTGCCAGCAGGAGGGGGGGGGGAGAGACCCAGTACTTC
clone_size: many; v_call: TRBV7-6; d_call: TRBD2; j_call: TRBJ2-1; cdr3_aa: CASSLALGLAGNEQFF; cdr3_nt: TGTGCCAGCAGCTTAGCTTTGGGACTAGCGGGCAATGAGCAGTTCTTC
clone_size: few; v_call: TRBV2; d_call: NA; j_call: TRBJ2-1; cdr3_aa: CASSALVDRFAYNEQFF; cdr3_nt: TGTGCCAGCAGTGCGTTAGTAGATCGATTTGCCTACAATGAGCAGTTCTTC
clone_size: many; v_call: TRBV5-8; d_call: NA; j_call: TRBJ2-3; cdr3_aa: CASRRDPAADTQYF; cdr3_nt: TGTGCCAGCAGGAGGGACCCGGCGGCAGATACGCAGTATTTT
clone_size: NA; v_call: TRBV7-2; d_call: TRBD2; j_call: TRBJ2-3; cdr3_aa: CASSLQLAGGADTQYF; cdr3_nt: TGTGCCAGCAGCTTACAGCTCGCGGGAGGGGCAGATACGCAGTATTTT
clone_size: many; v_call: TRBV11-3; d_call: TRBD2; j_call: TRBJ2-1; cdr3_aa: CASSRLAGGGNEQFF; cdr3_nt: TGTGCCAGCAGCCGACTAGCGGGAGGGGGGAATGAGCAGTTCTTC
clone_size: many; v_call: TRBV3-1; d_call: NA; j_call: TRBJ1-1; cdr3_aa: CASSQGAGRNTEAFF; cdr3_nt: TGTGCCAGCAGCCAAGGTGCAGGAAGGAACACTGAAGCTTTCTTT
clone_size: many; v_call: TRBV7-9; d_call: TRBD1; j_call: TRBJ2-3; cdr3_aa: CASSVSGTGLYF; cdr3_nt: TGTGCCAGCAGCGTGTCCGGGACAGGGTTGTATTTT
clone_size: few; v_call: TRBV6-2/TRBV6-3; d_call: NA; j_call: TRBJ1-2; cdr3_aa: CASIQGSANYGYTF; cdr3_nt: TGTGCCAGCATCCAAGGGTCCGCTAACTATGGCTACACCTTC
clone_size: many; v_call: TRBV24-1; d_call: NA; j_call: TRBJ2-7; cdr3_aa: CATSDSRTYEQYF; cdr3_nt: TGTGCCACCAGTGATTCACGGACCTACGAGCAGTACTTC
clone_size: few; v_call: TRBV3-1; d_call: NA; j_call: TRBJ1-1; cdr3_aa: CASSQDSWGTEAFF; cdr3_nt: TGTGCCAGCAGCCAAGACTCGTGGGGGACTGAAGCTTTCTTT